This is a list of T cell receptor beta chains from one sample in a study of identifying expanded T cells in peripheral blood. Using immunoSEQ multiplex PCR, the repertoire was profiled, and TCRdb retains in-frame clones only, with some absent. The table shows about 94,000 clones, with 88% occurring only once. The specimen sequenced was blood. Source of these receptors: a person aged 18 to 75 in good health. CDR3s include the opening cysteine and the closing phenylalanine or tryptophan. Each record gives: J gene, V gene, CDR3 protein.

TRBJ2-1,TRBV12-5,CASGLQGTSGGALNEQFF
TRBJ1-5,TRBV30,CAWSRDRGPQHF
TRBJ1-1,TRBV30,CAWSIRTGTEAFF
TRBJ2-1,TRBV5-1,CASSLFPTGTSYNEQFF
TRBJ1-5,TRBV9,CASSVSGGRNQPQHF
TRBJ1-3,TRBV9,CASSPTTAYLGNTIYF
TRBJ1-1,TRBV5-1,CASSSGTVMNTEAFF
TRBJ2-7,TRBV5-1,CASSSGPETGSYEQYF
TRBJ1-1,TRBV9,CASSEAGIPNTEAFF
TRBJ1-3,TRBV18,CASSPRQTREDTIYF
TRBJ2-2,TRBV9,CASSVSGWTNTGELFF
TRBJ1-3,TRBV7-2,CASSTEGGNTIYF
TRBJ2-2,TRBV16,CASSQGGQNTGELFF
TRBJ2-5,TRBV19,CASSYSQETQYF
TRBJ1-2,TRBV5-6,CASSLTTGASSYGYTF
TRBJ2-1,TRBV6-6,CASSLSGSYNEQFF
TRBJ1-1,TRBV7-6,CASSLSGITEAFF
TRBJ1-2,TRBV9,CASSAPEALSGAPNYGYTF
TRBJ1-2,TRBV15,CATSRDYSPYTF
TRBJ2-2,TRBV5-6,CASSYGRVTGELFF
TRBJ2-4,TRBV5-6,CASSQLPFGKNIQYF
TRBJ2-1,TRBV7-9,CASSSGGPVIEQFF